This T cell receptor (beta chain) was found in a study of OX40 agonist ivuxolimab in advanced cancers. General study results and limits: Some nonresponders additionally presented with little normalized T-cell clonal expansion.

Deletions cut 2 bases from V and 5 bases from J, with 12 bases between. In germline, CDR1 is MNHEY, CDR2 SMNVEV (reference sequence). This CDR3 comprises 14 residues. With regard to this clone: The antigen remains unidentified.

Patients were ruled out by autoimmune disease history or systemic immunosuppression. TCRdb's table, derived via immunoSEQ multiplex PCR, lists solely in-frame clones and lacks some. The sample consists of about 84,000 clones, 89% of them appearing once. The J gene is TRBJ2-5, the V gene TRBV27, with D possibly TRBD2 on 6 matching bases. Sequencing was performed on CD4+ or CD8+ T cells sorted from blood, taken in a trial of the OX40 agonist ivuxolimab. This receptor was taken from an adult with an advanced solid tumor such as melanoma, head and neck, liver or kidney cancer. CDR3 DNA: TGTGCCAGCAGTTTAGGGGGGAGGAGGGAGACCCAGTACTTC. Translated: CASSLGGRRETQYF.